This TCR beta chain was obtained from a study of T cells after somatic rescue of genetic block. CDR1 GTSNPN and CDR2 SVGIG come from the germline V gene (reference sequence). The CDR3 runs 15 residues. The V and J ends lost 0 bases and 2 bases respectively, with 11 bases between them. Using immunoSEQ multiplex PCR, the repertoire was profiled, and TCRdb retains in-frame clones only, with some absent. The sample has 67,000 or so clones, approximately 91% seen once; the top ten hold about 3%. The TCR was taken from a man aged 25-40 years. The sequenced sample consisted of peripheral blood mononuclear cells (PBMCs). V usage is TRBV30 and J usage is TRBJ1-5; D is undetermined. Here the CDR3 reads CAWSVGTARNQPQHF. CDR3 DNA: TGTGCCTGGAGTGTTGGTACAGCTCGCAATCAGCCCCAGCATTTT.